This T cell receptor beta chain is from a study of T cells in Graves' hyperthyroidism and ophthalmopathy. General observations from the study: The majority of expanded thyroid clonotypes above 0.001 also appeared in blood.

A remark on this clonotype: Its antigen is as yet unknown.

Amplified regions were TCR beta CDR3 sequences from RNA transcripts. The HTBI primer set was used in a first-round RT-PCR of the TCR CDR3. One entry per CDR3 protein, called by TCRdb with MiXCR from the multiplex PCR reads. The table lists a few hundred thousand distinct CDR3 sequences, 22% of them singletons, with roughly 49% in the top ten. Trimming removed 4 bases from V and 5 bases from J; junction bases left unmatched: 7. The CDR3 runs to 16 residues. From germline, CDR1 is LNHDA and CDR2 SQIVND (reference sequence). In the ophthalmopathy cohort, Clinical Activity Score was at least 3, NOSPECS grade at least 4, and duration under 3 months. Diagnoses used clinical symptoms, serum thyroxine and TRAb, thyroid ultrasound and orbital computed tomography.

The clonotype comes from a woman aged 70-85 years with Graves' ophthalmopathy. The sequencing input was blood. This chain uses TRBV19 with TRBJ2-5, with 13 bases that match TRBD2. CDR3 sequence reads: CASSTTKTSGRETQYF. CDR3 in DNA: TGTGCCAGTAGTACTACTAAGACTAGCGGGAGGGAGACCCAGTACTTC.